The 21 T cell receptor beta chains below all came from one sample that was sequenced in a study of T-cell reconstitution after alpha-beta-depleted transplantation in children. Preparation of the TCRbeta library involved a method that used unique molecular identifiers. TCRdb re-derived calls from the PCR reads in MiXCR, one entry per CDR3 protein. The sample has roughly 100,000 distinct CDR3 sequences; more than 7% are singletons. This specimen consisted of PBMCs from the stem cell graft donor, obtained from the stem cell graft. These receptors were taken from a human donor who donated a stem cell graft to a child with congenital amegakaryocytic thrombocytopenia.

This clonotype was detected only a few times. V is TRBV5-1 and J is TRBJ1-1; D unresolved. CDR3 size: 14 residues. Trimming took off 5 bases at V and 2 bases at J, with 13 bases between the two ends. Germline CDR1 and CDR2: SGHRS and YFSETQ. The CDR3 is CASRWEQINTEAFF. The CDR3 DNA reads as TGCGCCAGCAGATGGGAACAGATTAACACTGAAGCTTTCTTT.

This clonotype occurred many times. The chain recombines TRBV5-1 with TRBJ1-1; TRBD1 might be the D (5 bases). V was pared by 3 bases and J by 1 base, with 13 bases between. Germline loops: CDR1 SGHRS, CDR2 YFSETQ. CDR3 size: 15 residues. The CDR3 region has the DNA TGCGCCAGCAGCTCAGCTTCAGGGCGGAACACTGAAGCTTTCTTT. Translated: CASSSASGRNTEAFF.

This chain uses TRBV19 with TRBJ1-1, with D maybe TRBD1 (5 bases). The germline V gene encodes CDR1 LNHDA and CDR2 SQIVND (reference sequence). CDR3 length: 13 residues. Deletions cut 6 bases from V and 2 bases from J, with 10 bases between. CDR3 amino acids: CASRNGGNTEAFF. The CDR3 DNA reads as TGTGCCAGTAGGAATGGGGGTAACACTGAAGCTTTCTTT.

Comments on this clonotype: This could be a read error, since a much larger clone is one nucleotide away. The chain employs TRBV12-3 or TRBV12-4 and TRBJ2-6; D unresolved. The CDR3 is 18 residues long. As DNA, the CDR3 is TGTGCCCGCAGTTTAGGTTTCAGGCCGCTCCCTGGGGCCAACGTCCTGACTTTC. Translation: CARSLGFRPLPGANVLTF.

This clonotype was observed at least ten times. The CDR3 sequence: CSVEDPDIAQETQYF. The CDR3 region has the DNA TGCAGCGTTGAAGATCCCGACATCGCCCAAGAGACCCAGTACTTC. The chain combines TRBV29-1 with TRBJ2-5; unclear D gene. The CDR3 covers 15 residues. V gave up 0 bases and J gave up 1 base, with 12 bases separating them. The V gene's germline CDR1 is SQVTM and CDR2 ANQGSEA.

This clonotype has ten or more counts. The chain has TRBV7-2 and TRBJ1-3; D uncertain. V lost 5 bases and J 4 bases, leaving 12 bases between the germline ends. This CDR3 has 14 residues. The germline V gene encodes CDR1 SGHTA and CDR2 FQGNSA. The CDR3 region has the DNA TGTGCCAGCAGCCCCCTGCGGGTGGGAAACACCATATATTTT. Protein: CASSPLRVGNTIYF.

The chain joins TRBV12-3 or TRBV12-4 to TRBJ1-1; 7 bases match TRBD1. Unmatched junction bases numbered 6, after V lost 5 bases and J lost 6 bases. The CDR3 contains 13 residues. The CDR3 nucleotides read TGTGCCAGCAGTACAACAGGGGACGCTGAAGCTTTCTTT. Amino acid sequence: CASSTTGDAEAFF.

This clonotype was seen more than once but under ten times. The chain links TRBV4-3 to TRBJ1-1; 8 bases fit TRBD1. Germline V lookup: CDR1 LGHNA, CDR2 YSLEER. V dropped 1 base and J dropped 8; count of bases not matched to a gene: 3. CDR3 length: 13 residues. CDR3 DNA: TGCGCCAGCAGCCAAGGGGGGGACAGGGAAGCTTTCTTT. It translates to CASSQGGDREAFF.

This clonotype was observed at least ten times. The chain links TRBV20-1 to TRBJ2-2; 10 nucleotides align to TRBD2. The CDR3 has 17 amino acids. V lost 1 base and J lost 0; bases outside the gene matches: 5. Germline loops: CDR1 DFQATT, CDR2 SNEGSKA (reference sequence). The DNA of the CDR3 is TGCAGTGCTAGAGTCCCAACTAGCGGGGCGAACACCGGGGAGCTGTTTTTT. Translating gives CSARVPTSGANTGELFF.

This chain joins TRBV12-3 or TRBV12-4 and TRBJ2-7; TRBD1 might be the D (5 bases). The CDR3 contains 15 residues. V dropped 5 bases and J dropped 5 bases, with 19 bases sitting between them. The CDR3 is CASSRYNPGLDEQYF. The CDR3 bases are TGTGCCAGCAGTCGTTATAACCCAGGGCTCGACGAGCAGTACTTC.

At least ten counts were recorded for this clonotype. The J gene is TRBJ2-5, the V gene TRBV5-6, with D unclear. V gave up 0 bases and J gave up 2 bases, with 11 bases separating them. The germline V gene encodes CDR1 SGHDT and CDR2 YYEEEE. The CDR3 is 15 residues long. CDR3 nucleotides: TGTGCCAGCAGCTTGGAAGAGCGTCTTCAAGAGACCCAGTACTTC. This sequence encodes CASSLEERLQETQYF. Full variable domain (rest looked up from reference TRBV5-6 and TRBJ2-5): DAGVTQSPTHLIKTRGQQVTLRCSPKSGHDTVSWYQQALGQGPQFIFQYYEEEERQRGNFPDRFSGHQFPNYSSELNVNALLLGDSALYLCASSLEERLQETQYFGPGTRLLVL.

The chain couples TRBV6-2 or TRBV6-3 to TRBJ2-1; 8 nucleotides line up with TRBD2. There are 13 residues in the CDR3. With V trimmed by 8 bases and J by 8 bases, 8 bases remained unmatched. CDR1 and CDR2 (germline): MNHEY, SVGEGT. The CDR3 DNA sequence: TGTGCCAGCGGAGCGGGAGTTTTGGATGAGCAGTTCTTC. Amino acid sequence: CASGAGVLDEQFF.

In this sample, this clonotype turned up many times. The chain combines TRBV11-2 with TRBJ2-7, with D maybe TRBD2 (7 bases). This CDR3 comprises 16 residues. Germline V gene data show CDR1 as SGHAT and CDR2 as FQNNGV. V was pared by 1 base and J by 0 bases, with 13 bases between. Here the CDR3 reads CASSLGGAGASYEQYF. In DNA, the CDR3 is TGTGCCAGCAGCTTAGGAGGCGCGGGGGCCTCCTACGAGCAGTACTTC. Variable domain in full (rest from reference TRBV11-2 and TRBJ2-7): EAGVAQSPRYKIIEKRQSVAFWCNPISGHATLYWYQQILGQGPKLLIQFQNNGVVDDSQLPKDRFSAERLKGVDSTLKIQPAKLEDSAVYLCASSLGGAGASYEQYFGPGTRLTVT.

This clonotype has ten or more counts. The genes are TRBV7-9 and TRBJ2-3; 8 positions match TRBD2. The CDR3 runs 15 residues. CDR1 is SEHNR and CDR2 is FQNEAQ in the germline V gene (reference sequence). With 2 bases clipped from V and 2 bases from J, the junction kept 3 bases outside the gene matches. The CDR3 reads CASSLLRGDTDTQYF. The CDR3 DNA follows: TGTGCCAGCAGCTTATTGCGGGGGGACACAGATACGCAGTATTTT.

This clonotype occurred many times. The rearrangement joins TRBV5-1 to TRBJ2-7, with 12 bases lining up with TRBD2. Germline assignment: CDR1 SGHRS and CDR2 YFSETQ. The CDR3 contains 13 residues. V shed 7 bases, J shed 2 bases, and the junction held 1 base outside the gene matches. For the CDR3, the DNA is TGCGCCAGCGGACTAGCGGGGACCTACGAGCAGTACTTC. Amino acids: CASGLAGTYEQYF.

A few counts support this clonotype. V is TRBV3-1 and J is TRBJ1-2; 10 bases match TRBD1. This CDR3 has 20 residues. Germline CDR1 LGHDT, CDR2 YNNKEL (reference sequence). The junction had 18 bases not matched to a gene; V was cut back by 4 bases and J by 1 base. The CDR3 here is CASSRAGTGEPSAYNYGYTF. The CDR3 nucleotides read TGTGCCAGCAGCCGAGCCGGGACAGGGGAACCCAGTGCCTATAACTATGGCTACACCTTC.

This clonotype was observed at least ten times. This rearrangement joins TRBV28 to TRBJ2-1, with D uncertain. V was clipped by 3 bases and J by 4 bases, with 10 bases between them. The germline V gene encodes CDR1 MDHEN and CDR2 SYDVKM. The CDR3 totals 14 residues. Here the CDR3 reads CASSLVADYNEQFF. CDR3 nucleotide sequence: TGTGCCAGCAGTTTGGTGGCAGATTACAATGAGCAGTTCTTC.

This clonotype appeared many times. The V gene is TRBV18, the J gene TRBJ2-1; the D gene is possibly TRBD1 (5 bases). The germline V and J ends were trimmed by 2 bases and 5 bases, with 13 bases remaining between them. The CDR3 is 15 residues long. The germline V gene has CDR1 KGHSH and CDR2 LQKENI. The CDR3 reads CASSPGAPRDNEQFF. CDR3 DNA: TGTGCCAGCTCACCAGGGGCTCCCAGAGACAATGAGCAGTTCTTC.

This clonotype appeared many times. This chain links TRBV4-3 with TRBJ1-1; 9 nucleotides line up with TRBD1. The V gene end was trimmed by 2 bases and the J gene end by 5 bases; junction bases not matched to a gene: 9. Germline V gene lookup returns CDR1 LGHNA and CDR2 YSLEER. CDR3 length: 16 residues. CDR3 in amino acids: CASSQIPGQGGTEAFF. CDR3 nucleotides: TGCGCCAGCAGCCAAATTCCGGGACAGGGCGGGACTGAAGCTTTCTTT.

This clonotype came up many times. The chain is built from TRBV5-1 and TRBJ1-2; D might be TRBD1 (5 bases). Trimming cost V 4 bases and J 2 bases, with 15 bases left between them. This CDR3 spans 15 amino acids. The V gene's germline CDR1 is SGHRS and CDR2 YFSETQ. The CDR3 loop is CASSLSGNSNYGYTF. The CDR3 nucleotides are TGCGCCAGCAGCCTATCAGGGAACTCAAACTATGGCTACACCTTC.

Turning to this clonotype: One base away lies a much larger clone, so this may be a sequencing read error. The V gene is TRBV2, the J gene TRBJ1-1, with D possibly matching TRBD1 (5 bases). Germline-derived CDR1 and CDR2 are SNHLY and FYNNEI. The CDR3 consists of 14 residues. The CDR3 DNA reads TGTGCCAGCAGTCAGAAACAGGAGAACACTAAAGCTTTCTTT. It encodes CASSQKQENTKAFF.